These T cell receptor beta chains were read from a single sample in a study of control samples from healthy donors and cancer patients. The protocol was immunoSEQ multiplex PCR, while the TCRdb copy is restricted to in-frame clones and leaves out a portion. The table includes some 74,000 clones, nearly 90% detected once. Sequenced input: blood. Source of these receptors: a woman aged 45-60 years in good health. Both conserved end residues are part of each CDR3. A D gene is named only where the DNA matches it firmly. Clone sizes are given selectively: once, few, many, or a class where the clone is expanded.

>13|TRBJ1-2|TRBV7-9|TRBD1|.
TGTGCCAGCAGCTTAGGCAGGGGGCTTGGCTACACCTTC
CASSLGRGLGYTF
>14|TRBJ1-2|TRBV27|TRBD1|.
TGTGCCAGCAGGGGGACAGGGCGAGTGGATGGCTACACCTTC
CASRGTGRVDGYTF
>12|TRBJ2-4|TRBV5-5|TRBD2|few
TGTGCCAGCAGCTTTGGGGGGGACATTCAGTACTTC
CASSFGGDIQYF
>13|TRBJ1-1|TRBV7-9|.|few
TGTGCCAGCAGCTTTAGCCAGAACACTGAAGCTTTCTTT
CASSFSQNTEAFF
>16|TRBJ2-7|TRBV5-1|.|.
TGCGCCAGCAGCTTGGATACTACGACAGGACTCATGGAGCAGTACTTC
CASSLDTTTGLMEQYF
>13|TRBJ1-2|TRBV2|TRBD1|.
TGTGCCAGCAGTATGGACAGGGCTAATGGCTACACCTTC
CASSMDRANGYTF
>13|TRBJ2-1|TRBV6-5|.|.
TGTGCCAGCAGGGTTCAAGGGGCACCTGAGCAGTTCTTC
CASRVQGAPEQFF
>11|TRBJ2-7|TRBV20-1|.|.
TGCAGTGCCGTTTTAGACTACGAGCAGTACTTC
CSAVLDYEQYF
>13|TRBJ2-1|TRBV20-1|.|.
TGCAGTGCTAGTAATCCTGCATGGGGTGAGCAGTTCTTC
CSASNPAWGEQFF
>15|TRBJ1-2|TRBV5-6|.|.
TGTGCCAGCAGCTTTTTAGGAGAGGGGCTCTATGGCTACACCTTC
CASSFLGEGLYGYTF
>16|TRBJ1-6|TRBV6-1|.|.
TGTGCCAGCAGTGAAGTCATGAGCACCTTTTATTCACCCCTCCACTTT
CASSEVMSTFYSPLHF
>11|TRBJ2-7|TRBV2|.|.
TGTGCCAGCAGTTACCAGGACGAGCAGTACTTC
CASSYQDEQYF
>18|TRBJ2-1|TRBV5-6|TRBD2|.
TGTGCCAGCAGACTCAGCACTAGCGGGGGGGCTTATTTTAATGAGCAGTTCTTC
CASRLSTSGGAYFNEQFF
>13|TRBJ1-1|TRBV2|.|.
TGTGCCAGCAGCCTGGACGGGAACACTGAAGCTTTCTTT
CASSLDGNTEAFF
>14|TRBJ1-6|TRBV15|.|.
TGTGCCACCAGCAGAGGGTTCGATAATTCACCCCTCCACTTT
CATSRGFDNSPLHF
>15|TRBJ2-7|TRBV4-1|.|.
TGCGCCAGCAGCCAAGCGAGGACGAATACCTACGAGCAGTACTTC
CASSQARTNTYEQYF
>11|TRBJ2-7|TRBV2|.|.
TGTGCCAGCAAGGACGAAGGCGAGCAGTACTTC
CASKDEGEQYF
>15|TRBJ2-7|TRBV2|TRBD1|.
TGTGCCAGCAGAGCAGACAGGGGGCTTTCCTACGAGCAGTACTTC
CASRADRGLSYEQYF
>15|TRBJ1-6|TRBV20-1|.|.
TGCAGTGCTAGTACAGGAATCTCCTATAATTCACCCCTCCACTTT
CSASTGISYNSPLHF
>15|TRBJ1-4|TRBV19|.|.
TGTGCCAGTAGTATATCTGGACACTTTAATGAAAAACTGTTTTTT
CASSISGHFNEKLFF
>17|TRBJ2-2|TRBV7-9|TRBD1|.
TGTGCCAGCAGCGCGACACCCGACAGGGGGATCAACGGGGAGCTGTTTTTT
CASSATPDRGINGELFF
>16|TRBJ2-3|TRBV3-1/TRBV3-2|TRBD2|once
TGTGCCAGCAGCCAAGACCTTATAGCGGGGGTTAATACGCAGTATTTT
CASSQDLIAGVNTQYF
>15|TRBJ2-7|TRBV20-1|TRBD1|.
TGCAGTGCTAGTGCGGCTGGGACAGGGGGAAACGAGCAGTACTTC
CSASAAGTGGNEQYF
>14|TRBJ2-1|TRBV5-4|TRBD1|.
TGTGCCACCCACGGGACAGGGGGCTACAATGAGCAGTTCTTC
CATHGTGGYNEQFF
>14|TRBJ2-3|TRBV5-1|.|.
TGCGCCAGCAGCCCGGGGGGACACAGAGATACGCAGTATTTT
CASSPGGHRDTQYF
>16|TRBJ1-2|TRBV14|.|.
TGTGCCAGCAGCCAACACACCGGGACCTTAAACTATGGCTACACCTTC
CASSQHTGTLNYGYTF
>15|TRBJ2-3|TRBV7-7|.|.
TGTGCCAGCAGCTTAGGTTCTGGGGCGGCAGATACGCAGTATTTT
CASSLGSGAADTQYF
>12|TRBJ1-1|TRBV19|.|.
TGTGCCAGTAGTATAGAGGGGCTGGAAGCTTTCTTT
CASSIEGLEAFF
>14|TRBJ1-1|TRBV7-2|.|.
TGTGCCAGCAGCGTCGGACAGTTCAACACTGAAGCTTTCTTT
CASSVGQFNTEAFF
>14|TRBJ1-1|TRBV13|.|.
TGTGCCAGCAGCCTCCGGGGCCAGAACACTGAAGCTTTCTTT
CASSLRGQNTEAFF
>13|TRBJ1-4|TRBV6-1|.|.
TGTGCCAGCAGTGAAGGGGCTAATGAAAAACTGTTTTTT
CASSEGANEKLFF
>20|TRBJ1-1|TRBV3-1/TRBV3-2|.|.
TGTGCCAGCAGCCGAAAGGGCATGTGGTCCGGGGGGGCGCGGAACACTGAAGCTTTCTTT
CASSRKGMWSGGARNTEAFF
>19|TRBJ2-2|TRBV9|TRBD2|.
TGTGCCAGCAGCGCTTCGGGACTAGCGGGGGGGCCGATCACCGGGGAGCTGTTTTTT
CASSASGLAGGPITGELFF
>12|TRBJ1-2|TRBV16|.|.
TGTGCCAGCAGCTTAAAACGCTATGGCTACACCTTC
CASSLKRYGYTF
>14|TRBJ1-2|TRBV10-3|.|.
TGTGCCATCAGCAGCCCGGGACGGATCTATGGCTACACCTTC
CAISSPGRIYGYTF
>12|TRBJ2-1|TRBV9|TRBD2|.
TGTGCCAGCAGCGCCGGACTAGCTCCAAAGTTCTTC
CASSAGLAPKFF
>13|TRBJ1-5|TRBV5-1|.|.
TGCGCCAGCAGGACAGGACCCCAACAGCCCCAGCATTTT
CASRTGPQQPQHF